A single sample gave rise to the 25 T cell receptor beta chains below, sequenced in a study of human T cells and chemical hapten exposure. MiXCR was run by TCRdb on the RACE reads, yielding one entry per CDR3 protein. The sample holds 130,000 or so distinct CDR3 sequences, roughly 9% seen once. Time point defined: healthy volunteer bleed at 2 weeks. The total RNA was obtained from whole blood that was not fractionated. The sample comprised whole blood. The receptors derive from a male donor in good health. Some clones in this sample may be carry-over from other donors' samples.

A few counts support this clonotype. This CDR3 reads CASRDGTAKNIQYF. For the CDR3, the DNA is TGTGCCAGCAGAGACGGGACAGCCAAAAACATTCAGTACTTC. V and J are TRBV2 and TRBJ2-4, with D perhaps assigned TRBD1 or TRBD2 (5 bases each). V was cut by 6 bases and J by 0 bases, with 9 bases left in between. Germline-derived CDR1 and CDR2 are SNHLY and FYNNEI. The CDR3 extends over 14 amino acids.

The gene calls are TRBV27 and TRBJ2-5; tentative D call: TRBD1 (5 bases). Germline-derived CDR1 and CDR2 are MNHEY and SMNVEV (reference sequence). The CDR3 has 13 amino acids. V gave up 5 bases and J gave up 7 bases, with 14 bases separating them. CDR3 DNA sequence: TGTGCCAGCAGTGTAAGGGGTTCTGGGACCCAGTACTTC. It translates to CASSVRGSGTQYF.

V usage is TRBV20-1 and J usage is TRBJ2-1; D unresolved. Germline CDR1 is DFQATT and CDR2 is SNEGSKA (reference sequence). V was clipped by 6 bases and J by 2 bases, with 14 bases between them. The CDR3 totals 14 residues. In DNA, the CDR3 is TGCAGTGCCGTACTCAAAGCTGCCTACAATGAGCAGTTCTTC. The encoded protein is CSAVLKAAYNEQFF.

In its sample, this clonotype was seen many times. This sequence joins TRBV28 and TRBJ1-1; no definite D call. Germline CDR1 is MDHEN and CDR2 is SYDVKM. The CDR3 runs 12 residues. V shed 5 bases and J shed 1 base, with 5 bases lying between them. The CDR3 sequence is CASSLQNTEAFF. The CDR3 coding sequence is TGTGCCAGCAGTCTCCAGAACACTGAAGCTTTCTTT.

In this sample, this clonotype turned up many times. The rearrangement joins TRBV7-2 to TRBJ2-7; 12 bases are shared with TRBD1. Germline V CDR1 and CDR2: SGHTA, FQGNSA. The CDR3 length is 18 residues. V was clipped by 3 bases and J by 3 bases; unmatched bases: 12. Here the CDR3 reads CASSFIQPGQGALYEQYF. As DNA, the CDR3 is TGTGCCAGCAGCTTCATCCAACCGGGACAGGGGGCCCTCTACGAGCAGTACTTC.

The sample holds many counts of this clonotype. V and J are TRBV28 and TRBJ1-1, with a possible D match to TRBD1 (6 bases). V lost 10 bases and J lost 7, with 25 bases in between. Germline CDR1 MDHEN, CDR2 SYDVKM. This CDR3 is 15 amino acids long. CDR3 in DNA: TGTGCCACCCTTGCGGGGGGGGGCGTCCTAGGTGAAGCTTTCTTT. It translates to CATLAGGGVLGEAFF.

The gene calls are TRBV5-4 and TRBJ1-1, with 11 bases aligning to TRBD1. Unmatched junction bases numbered 3, after V lost 4 bases and J lost 4 bases. Germline loops: CDR1 SGHNT, CDR2 YYREEE (reference sequence). This CDR3 region has 14 residues. CDR3 DNA sequence: TGTGCCAGCAGCAGGACAGGGGGCGGCACTGAAGCTTTCTTT. This codes for CASSRTGGGTEAFF. Together with reference TRBV5-4 and TRBJ1-1, the CDR3 gives the full variable domain: ETGVTQSPTHLIKTRGQQVTLRCSSQSGHNTVSWYQQALGQGPQFIFQYYREEENGRGNFPPRFSGLQFPNYSSELNVNALELDDSALYLCASSRTGGGTEAFFGQGTRLTVV.

The V call is TRBV10-3, the J call TRBJ2-7; D may be TRBD1 (6 bases). Germline CDR1 is ENHRY and CDR2 is SYGVKD. The CDR3 sequence is 12 residues long. The ends were cut back, 3 bases at V and 9 bases at J, with 12 bases in the middle. The CDR3 nucleotides are TGTGCCATCAGTGAAAACAGGGAAGGGCAGTACTTC. Translated, it gives CAISENREGQYF.

Ten or more counts support this clonotype. This rearrangement joins TRBV7-2 to TRBJ2-1; D uncertain. The CDR3 covers 15 residues. The V gene's germline CDR1 is SGHTA and CDR2 FQGNSA. The V and J ends lost 1 base and 0 bases respectively, with 7 bases between them. CDR3 amino acids: CASSLGGNSYNEQFF. DNA of the CDR3: TGTGCCAGCAGCTTAGGAGGAAACTCCTACAATGAGCAGTTCTTC.

This clonotype was detected only a few times. This chain links TRBV12-3 or TRBV12-4 with TRBJ2-2, with 9 bases lining up with TRBD1. The CDR3 is made up of 15 amino acids. The V and J ends lost 8 bases and 4 bases, in that order; junction bases with no gene match: 8. The CDR3 loop is CASGAGTGFTGELFF. The CDR3 DNA is TGTGCCAGCGGCGCCGGGACAGGGTTCACCGGGGAGCTGTTTTTT.

This clonotype has only a few counts. The rearrangement links TRBV18 to TRBJ1-6; unclear D gene. The CDR3 length is 16 residues. V was pared by 1 base and J by 0 bases, with 7 bases between. From germline, CDR1 is KGHSH and CDR2 LQKENI. In DNA, the CDR3 is TGTGCCAGCTCACCACAGAAAAGCTCCTATAATTCACCCCTCCACTTT. It specifies CASSPQKSSYNSPLHF.

Many counts were recorded for this clonotype. The V call is TRBV27, the J call TRBJ1-5, with unresolved D. Germline CDR1 and CDR2: MNHEY and SMNVEV (reference sequence). V was shortened by 5 bases and J by 7 bases, with 15 bases between the two germline ends. This CDR3 comprises 14 residues. The chain's CDR3 is CASSLTHVGQPQHF. DNA for the CDR3: TGTGCCAGCAGTCTAACACACGTAGGGCAGCCCCAGCATTTT.

This clonotype has a count of ten or more. The rearrangement joins TRBV11-2 to TRBJ2-6; 9 bases are a match to TRBD1. The germline gives CDR1 SGHAT, CDR2 FQNNGV. V was clipped by 6 bases and J by 0 bases; unmatched bases: 12. The CDR3 has 19 amino acids. CDR3 protein: CASSGQGSQPYSGANVLTF. Written as DNA, the CDR3 is TGTGCCAGCAGTGGACAGGGGAGCCAGCCGTACTCTGGGGCCAACGTCCTGACTTTC.

This clonotype was observed at least ten times. The CDR3 coding sequence is TGCAGTGCCTCTCGACTAGCGGGGGGGGACATGCAGTATTTT. Amino acids: CSASRLAGGDMQYF. The V call is TRBV20-1, the J call TRBJ2-3, with TRBD2 matching 14 bases. CDR1 and CDR2 (germline): DFQATT, SNEGSKA (reference sequence). This CDR3 comprises 14 residues. V lost 6 bases and J lost 11; bases outside the gene matches: 10.

The genes are TRBV7-9 and TRBJ1-3, with D possibly matching TRBD1 (6 bases). Germline CDR1 reads SEHNR; CDR2 reads FQNEAQ (reference sequence). With 5 bases removed from V and 0 bases from J, the gap between germline ends came to 17 bases. This CDR3 has 17 amino acids. Here the CDR3 reads CASSPVSGVLSGNTIYF. The CDR3 coding sequence is TGTGCCAGCAGCCCCGTGTCAGGGGTCCTCTCTGGAAACACCATATATTTT.

A few counts support this clonotype. The chain uses TRBV3-1 and TRBJ2-5; D is ambiguous. The CDR3 runs to 13 residues. Germline CDR1 is LGHDT and CDR2 is YNNKEL (reference sequence). V lost 3 bases and J 0 bases, leaving 5 bases between the germline ends. CDR3 bases: TGTGCCAGCAGCCAGAGTAACCAAGAGACCCAGTACTTC. Translated: CASSQSNQETQYF.

The V and J genes are TRBV25-1 and TRBJ2-7; D uncertain. Germline lookup yields CDR1 MGHDK and CDR2 SYGVNS. This CDR3 has 11 amino acids. V was shortened by 2 bases and J by 2 bases, with 1 base between the two germline ends. CDR3 region: CASSEAYEQYF. CDR3 sequence (DNA): TGTGCCAGCAGTGAAGCCTACGAGCAGTACTTC.

The genes are TRBV4-3 and TRBJ2-1, with TRBD1 as a possible D gene (7 bases). CDR1 and CDR2 (germline): LGHNA, YSLEER. V lost 6 bases and J 7 bases, leaving 13 bases between the germline ends. The CDR3 length is 13 residues. CDR3 sequence (DNA): TGCGCCAGCAGTATTCAGGGGGGTAATGAGCAGTTCTTC. As protein: CASSIQGGNEQFF.

The sample holds many counts of this clonotype. The rearrangement uses TRBV7-9 and TRBJ1-4; no definite D call. The germline V and J ends were trimmed by 4 bases and 0 bases, with 9 bases remaining between them. Germline CDR1 reads SEHNR; CDR2 reads FQNEAQ (reference sequence). The CDR3 length is 15 residues. This CDR3 reads CASSSWAATNEKLFF. The CDR3 coding sequence is TGTGCCAGCAGCTCATGGGCGGCAACTAATGAAAAACTGTTTTTT. Based on the CDR3 plus reference TRBV7-9 and TRBJ1-4, the full variable domain is DTGVSQNPRHKITKRGQNVTFRCDPISEHNRLYWYRQTLGQGPEFLTYFQNEAQLEKSRLLSDRFSAERPKGSFSTLEIQRTEQGDSAMYLCASSSWAATNEKLFFGSGTQLSVL.

This clonotype has a count of ten or more. The genes are TRBV7-9 and TRBJ2-2; TRBD2 is a possible D gene (6 bases). This CDR3 is built from 14 residues. Trimming shortened V by 2 bases and J by 3 bases, and 7 bases separated the two germline ends. Germline loops: CDR1 SEHNR, CDR2 FQNEAQ (reference sequence). The CDR3 region is CASSLTGDTGELFF. The CDR3 region has the DNA TGTGCCAGCAGCTTAACGGGGGACACCGGGGAGCTGTTTTTT. Filled out from reference TRBV7-9 and TRBJ2-2, the complete variable domain reads DTGVSQNPRHKITKRGQNVTFRCDPISEHNRLYWYRQTLGQGPEFLTYFQNEAQLEKSRLLSDRFSAERPKGSFSTLEIQRTEQGDSAMYLCASSLTGDTGELFFGEGSRLTVL.

There are a few counts of this clonotype. This sequence joins TRBV20-1 and TRBJ2-5, with D possibly TRBD2 on 5 matching bases. The ends were cut back, 6 bases at V and 4 bases at J, with 18 bases in the middle. This CDR3 comprises 14 residues. The germline CDR1 and CDR2 sequences are DFQATT and SNEGSKA (reference sequence). The CDR3 region has the DNA TGCAGTGCCGCTGGCCGTGGGGAGCGAGAGACCCAGTACTTC. Its protein product is CSAAGRGERETQYF.

The genes are TRBV5-1 and TRBJ1-1; 7 nucleotides agree with TRBD1. Germline CDR1 and CDR2: SGHRS and YFSETQ. The CDR3 is made up of 15 amino acids. V shed 0 bases and J 5 bases; nucleotides not matched to a gene: 7. CDR3 residues: CASSLDRGSATEAFF. The CDR3 coding sequence is TGCGCCAGCAGCTTGGACAGGGGATCGGCTACTGAAGCTTTCTTT.

In this sample, this clonotype turned up many times. The chain carries TRBV20-1 and TRBJ2-7; perhaps TRBD1 as D (7 bases). The CDR3 runs to 12 residues. Trimming removed 6 bases at V and 5 bases at J, with 14 bases between. Germline V gene lookup returns CDR1 DFQATT and CDR2 SNEGSKA (reference sequence). CDR3 protein: CSAPTGRNEQYF. The CDR3 nucleotides are TGCAGTGCCCCGACAGGGAGGAACGAGCAGTACTTC.

This clonotype was recorded at least ten times. V and J are TRBV29-1 and TRBJ2-2, with D hard to call. V dropped 4 bases and J dropped 6 bases, with 6 bases sitting between them. Looked up from germline, CDR1 is SQVTM and CDR2 is ANQGSEA. The CDR3 consists of 11 residues. DNA for the CDR3: TGCAGCGTTGCCGGCTCCGGGGAGCTGTTTTTT. It encodes CSVAGSGELFF.

This clonotype was detected ten times or more. V gene TRBV4-2 combines with J gene TRBJ2-1; TRBD2 matches at 8 bases. The germline CDR1 and CDR2 sequences are LGHNA and YNFKEQ. The CDR3 contains 15 residues. V dropped 1 base and J dropped 6; count of bases not matched to a gene: 5. The CDR3 sequence: CASSQASGLPNEQFF. CDR3 bases: TGTGCCAGCAGCCAAGCTAGCGGGCTGCCCAATGAGCAGTTCTTC.